The present T cell receptor (beta chain) was sequenced within a study of shared clonotypes between healthy human individuals. Study overall: The study enrolled two women and a few men aged 18 to 49.

Germline assignment: CDR1 SGDLS and CDR2 YYNGEE. V was cut by 3 bases and J by 4 bases, with 12 bases left in between. The CDR3 length is 14 residues. Notes on this clone: Antigen specificity is unknown.

Overall study findings and caveats: Compared with clonotypes that all four donors shared, non-shared clonotypes had lower generation probabilities. In several donors, around 5% of naive CD4 clonotypes appeared in common.

Per the authors' pipeline: From ImmunoSEQ came sequences covering only the junction and carrying no quality scores, so filtering differed. Measured with immunoSEQ multiplex PCR; TCRdb has only the in-frame clones, and not every one. V and J calls and clone size are those listed in that table; D and trimming were worked out from the DNA. The sample lists 2 million to 2.5 million clones; roughly 93% were seen once. This TCR was sampled from a young man in good health. Some clones in this sample may be carry-over from other donors' samples. The material sequenced was naive CD4+ T cells from PBMCs. Sample subset: CD45RA+ positively selected. The chain is built from TRBV9 and TRBJ2-3; possibly TRBD2 for D (6 bases). The CDR3 protein is CASSAFGTPDTQYF. The CDR3 coding sequence is TGTGCCAGCAGCGCCTTCGGGACTCCAGATACGCAGTATTTT. Based on the CDR3 plus reference TRBV9 and TRBJ2-3, the full variable domain is DSGVTQTPKHLITATGQRVTLRCSPRSGDLSVYWYQQSLDQGLQFLIQYYNGEERAKGNILERFSAQQFPDLHSELNLSSLELGDSALYFCASSAFGTPDTQYFGPGTRLTVL.